This T cell receptor (beta chain) derives from a study of blood T cell repertoires in COVID-19. Overall study: Collection of acute and convalescent COVID-19 samples took place in the United States, Italy and Spain.

Original processing notes: How many nucleated cells were present was estimated from reference gene primer amplification. Sequenced by immunoSEQ multiplex PCR; TCRdb stores in-frame clones only, minus some. Clone size and the V and J calls come from that table; the DNA yielded D and trimming. The sample contains hundreds of thousands of clones, roughly 88% of which appear only once. Trimming took 5 bases from V and 8 from J, leaving 30 bases between them. The CDR3 spans 18 residues. Germline V lookup: CDR1 SEHNR, CDR2 FQNEAQ (reference sequence). Donors were grouped by their self-reported clinical history.

This receptor was identified in a woman aged 50 to 60 who had recovered from COVID-19. The chain joins TRBV7-9 to TRBJ1-2, with a weak D call TRBD1 (6 bases). Sequencing was performed on PBMCs or T cells enriched from blood (not recorded which). Here the CDR3 DNA reads TGTGCCAGCAGCCAACAACTTCGGACAGTCAGAACTCTCGAGGGCTACACCTTC. It yields the protein CASSQQLRTVRTLEGYTF.